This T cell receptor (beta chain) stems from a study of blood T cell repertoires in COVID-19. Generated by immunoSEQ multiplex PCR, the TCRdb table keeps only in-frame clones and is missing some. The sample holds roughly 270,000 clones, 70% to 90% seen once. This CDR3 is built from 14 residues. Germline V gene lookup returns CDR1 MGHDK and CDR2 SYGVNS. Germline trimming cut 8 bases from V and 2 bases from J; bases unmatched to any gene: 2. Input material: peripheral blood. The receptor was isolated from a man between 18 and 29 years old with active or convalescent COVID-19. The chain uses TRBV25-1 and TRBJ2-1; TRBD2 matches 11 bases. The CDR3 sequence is CASSSGGTYNEQFF. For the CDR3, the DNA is TGTGCCAGCTCTAGCGGGGGGACCTACAATGAGCAGTTCTTC.